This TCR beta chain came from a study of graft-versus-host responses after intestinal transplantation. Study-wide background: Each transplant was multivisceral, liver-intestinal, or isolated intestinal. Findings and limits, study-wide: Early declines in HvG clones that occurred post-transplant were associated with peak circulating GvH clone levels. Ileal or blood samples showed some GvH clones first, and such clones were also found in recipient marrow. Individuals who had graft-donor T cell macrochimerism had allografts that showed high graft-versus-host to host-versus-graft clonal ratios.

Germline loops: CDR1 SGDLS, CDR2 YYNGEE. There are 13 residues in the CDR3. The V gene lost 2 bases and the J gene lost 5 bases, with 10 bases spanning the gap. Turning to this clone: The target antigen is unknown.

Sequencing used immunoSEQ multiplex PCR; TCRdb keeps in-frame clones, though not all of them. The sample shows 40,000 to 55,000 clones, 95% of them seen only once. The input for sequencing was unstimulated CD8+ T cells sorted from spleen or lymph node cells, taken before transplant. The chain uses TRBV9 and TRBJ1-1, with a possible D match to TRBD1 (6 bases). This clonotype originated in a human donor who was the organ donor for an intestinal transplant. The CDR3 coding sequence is TGTGCCAGCAGCGTTACAGGGCTGACTGAAGCTTTCTTT. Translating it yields CASSVTGLTEAFF.